Included here is one TCR beta chain sequence, with context. This clone may be a read error of a much larger clone one base away. A single record per CDR3 protein comes from TCRdb applying MiXCR to the 5' RACE reads. The repertoire has over 50,000 distinct CDR3 sequences, roughly 6.4% of them found once; the top ten carry roughly 14%. The V end lost 6 bases, the J end lost 0 bases, and 14 bases lay between the germline ends. The germline V gene has CDR1 MNHNY and CDR2 SVGAGI (reference sequence). There are 15 residues in the CDR3. This specimen comes from a study of spatial heterogeneity in lung cancer. Time point meaning: sample taken at primary tumor resection.

Here the sequenced sample was PBMCs, taken at surgery. This chain links TRBV6-6 with TRBJ1-1, with D tentatively TRBD1 (5 bases). The receptor was isolated from a female donor with early-stage non-small cell lung cancer. CDR3 bases: TGTGCCAGCAGGCCCGGGTTGGGGGTGAACACTGAAGCTTTCTTT. Its protein is CASRPGLGVNTEAFF.